This TCR beta chain was captured by sequencing in a study of T cells after posttransplantation cyclophosphamide. CDR1 and CDR2 from the germline V gene are SGHVS and FNYEAQ. The CDR3 extends over 14 amino acids. J lost 5 bases, V lost 1 base, and 2 bases had no gene match. Assay: immunoSEQ multiplex PCR; the TCRdb copy retains only in-frame clones and omits some. The repertoire yields about 25,000 clones, none seen only once; the top ten contain around 1.9%. In its sample, this clone was seen many times. Cyclophosphamide on days +3 and +4 followed busulfan-fludarabine conditioning and a marrow graft. The clonotype comes from a male patient under 35 who received an allogeneic stem cell transplant from a related donor, was CMV-positive, and had no GVHD. These T cells may partly come from the graft donor. The chain combines TRBV7-6 with TRBJ2-7; 10 positions match TRBD2. The sequences come from PBMCs, collected after allogeneic stem cell transplant with posttransplant cyclophosphamide. The CDR3 nucleotides are TGTGCCAGCAGCTTAGTCAGCGGGAGGGACGAGCAGTACTTC. Its protein is CASSLVSGRDEQYF.